This entry concerns a single T cell receptor beta chain. Antigen: not known. Produced via immunoSEQ multiplex PCR; TCRdb's table is partial and in-frame only. The sample has some 71,000 clones, roughly 83% seen once; the top ten hold about 8%. The data derive from a study of OX40 agonist ivuxolimab in advanced cancers. Study-level points and caveats: People who partly responded at 0.1-3.0 mg/kg had some of the least clonal expansion seen. By week 6 at 0.1 to 3.0 mg/kg, blood CD4+ and CD8+ T cells had expanded clonally.

Deletions cut 4 bases from V and 0 bases from J, with 25 bases between. The germline V gene has CDR1 LNHNV and CDR2 YYDKDF (reference sequence). The length of the CDR3 is 20 residues. This chain uses TRBV15 with TRBJ1-5; tentatively, D is TRBD1 (6 bases). This sequence originates from an adult with an advanced solid tumor such as melanoma, head and neck, liver or kidney cancer. Sequenced here: CD4+ or CD8+ T cells sorted from blood, sampled in a trial of the OX40 agonist ivuxolimab. The CDR3 coding sequence is TGTGCCACCAGCAACCGGGGGGCAGGGACGGTGGGACTTAGCAATCAGCCCCAGCATTTT. Its protein is CATSNRGAGTVGLSNQPQHF.